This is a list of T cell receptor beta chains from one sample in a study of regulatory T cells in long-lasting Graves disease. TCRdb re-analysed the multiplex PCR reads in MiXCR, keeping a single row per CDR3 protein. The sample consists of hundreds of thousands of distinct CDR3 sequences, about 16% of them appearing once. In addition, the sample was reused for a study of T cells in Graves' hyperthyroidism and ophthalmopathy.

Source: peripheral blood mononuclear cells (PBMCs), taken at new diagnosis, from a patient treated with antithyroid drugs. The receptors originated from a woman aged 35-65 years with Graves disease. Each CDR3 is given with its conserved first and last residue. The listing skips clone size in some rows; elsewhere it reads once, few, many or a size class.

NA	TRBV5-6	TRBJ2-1	CASSFSAPGSYNEQFF
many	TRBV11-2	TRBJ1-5	CASSQGVNQPQHF
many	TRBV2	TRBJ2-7	CAGGQGYEQYF
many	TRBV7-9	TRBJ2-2	CASSLSGGANTGELFF
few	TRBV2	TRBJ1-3	CASRLQWIGRYGNTIYF
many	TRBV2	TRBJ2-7	CASSIEGTPSSYEQYF
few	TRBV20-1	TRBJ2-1	CSRSGVSYNEQFF
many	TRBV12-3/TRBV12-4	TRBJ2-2	CASSSGTYTGELFF
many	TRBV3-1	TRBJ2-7	CASSQGRRWEQYF
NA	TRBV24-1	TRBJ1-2	CATSDPHTSGSNYGYTF
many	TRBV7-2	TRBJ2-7	CASSLLSEQYF
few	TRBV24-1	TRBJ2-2	CATSDLQGAYTGELFF
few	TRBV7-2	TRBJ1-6	CASSASGPLHF
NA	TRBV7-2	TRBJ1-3	CASSPSRISGNTIYF
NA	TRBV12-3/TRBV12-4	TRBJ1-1	CASSWVRGGTEAFF
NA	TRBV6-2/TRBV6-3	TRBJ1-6	CASSYSGRPGDSPLHF
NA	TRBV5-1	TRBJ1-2	CASSVTGTYGYTF
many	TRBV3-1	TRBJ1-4	CASSPSGTGGLNEKLFF
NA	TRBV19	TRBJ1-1	CASTRGSTEAFF
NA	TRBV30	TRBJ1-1	CAWGVDGNSEAFF
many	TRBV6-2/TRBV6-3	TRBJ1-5	CASSYSKREVWGGNQPQHF
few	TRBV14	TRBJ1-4	CASSQDPGRTDNEKLFF
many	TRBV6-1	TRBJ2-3	CASSEMGDTDTQYF
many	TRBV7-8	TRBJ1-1	CASSLGLPGTEAFF
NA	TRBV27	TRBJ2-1	CASSLGRVAEQFF
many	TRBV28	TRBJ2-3	CASSTPGLAGGRTPVDTQYF
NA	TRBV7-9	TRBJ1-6	CASSRTLKSPLHF
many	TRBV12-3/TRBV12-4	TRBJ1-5	CASHAGQVNQPQHF
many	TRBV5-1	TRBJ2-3	CASSLLGVEDTQYF
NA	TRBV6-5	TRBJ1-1	CASSYSPDSNTEAFF
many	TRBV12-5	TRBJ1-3	CASGLGHPGNTIYF
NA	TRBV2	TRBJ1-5	CASSGGGFQPQHF
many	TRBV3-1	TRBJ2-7	CASSHAGREQYF
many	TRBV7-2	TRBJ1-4	CASSTRQVEKLFF
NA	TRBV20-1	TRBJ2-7	CSGTGGTGEQYF
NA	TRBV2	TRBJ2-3	CASSGPPGDTQYF
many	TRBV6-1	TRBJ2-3	CASSSAGFTDTQYF
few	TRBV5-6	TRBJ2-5	CASSFQSQETQYF
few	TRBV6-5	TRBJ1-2	CASSYGMAGGYTF
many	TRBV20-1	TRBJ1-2	CSARPDRVDGYTF
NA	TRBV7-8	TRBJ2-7	CASSWAQDYEQYF
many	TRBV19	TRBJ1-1	CASSMGGRGNTEAFF
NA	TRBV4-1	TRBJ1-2	CASREPLSYGYTF
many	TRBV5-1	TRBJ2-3	CASSFRLAGGDTQYF
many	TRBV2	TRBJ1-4	CASSGPNRFNEKLFF